This T cell receptor beta chain comes out of a study of post-analysis software for immune sequencing data. Findings of the study overall: Patients showed TRBV5-6, TRBV5-1 and TRBV20-1 among a few TRBV segments more frequent than in controls. Multiple sclerosis patients showed significantly lower normalized Chao1 diversity than controls did.

Details on this clonotype: Its antigen is undetermined.

Per germline, CDR1 ENHRY and CDR2 SYGVKD. J gave up 2 bases and V 5 bases, and 10 bases lay outside the gene matches. This CDR3 has 16 residues. Unique molecular identifiers had been added to the TCR beta cDNA libraries. TCRdb re-analysed the PCR reads in MiXCR, keeping a single row per CDR3 protein. The sample records roughly 650,000 distinct CDR3 sequences, 55% to 70% being singletons. The rearrangement links TRBV10-3 to TRBJ2-3; 7 bases fit TRBD1. The sample taken for sequencing was blood. The source is a girl aged 2-15 years with multiple sclerosis. The CDR3, as DNA: TGTGCCATCAGTAATGAACCGGGACAGTCCACAGATACGCAGTATTTT. Protein sequence: CAISNEPGQSTDTQYF.